Below, one TCR beta chain is given with its context. What it binds is not known. This sample was included in a study of graft-versus-host responses after intestinal transplantation. Findings and limits, study-wide: Early after transplant, HvG declines were associated with peak levels of circulating GvH clones.

Data came from immunoSEQ multiplex PCR; TCRdb stores just in-frame clones and leaves some out. The sample yields about 88,000 clones, about nine tenths seen once. The sequence was collected from a human donor who received an intestinal transplant. The starting material was unstimulated CD4+ T cells sorted from spleen or lymph node cells, obtained before intestinal transplant.

This CDR3 reads CASSSSDTEAFF. The CDR3 DNA reads as TGTGCCAGCAGTTCCAGCGACACTGAAGCTTTCTTT. The chain employs TRBV28 and TRBJ1-1; D is uncertain. The CDR3 has 12 amino acids. CDR1 is MDHEN, CDR2 SYDVKM, per germline. V dropped 4 bases and J dropped 3 bases, with 6 bases sitting between them. The full variable domain, completed using reference TRBV28 and TRBJ1-1, is DVKVTQSSRYLVKRTGEKVFLECVQDMDHENMFWYRQDPGLGLRLIYFSYDVKMKEKGDIPEGYSVSREKKERFSLILESASTNQTSMYLCASSSSDTEAFFGQGTRLTVV.